The clone carrying this T cell receptor beta chain has only one observation. Its antigen is still unknown. The data were taken from a study of cytomegalovirus exposure and HLA in healthy donors. The study's findings and limits: TCR beta sequences numbering under 20,000 were associated with HLA alleles at 0.05 false discovery rate in a later analysis.

Germline loops: CDR1 LNHDA, CDR2 SQIVND (reference sequence). This CDR3 is 13 amino acids long. V lost 11 bases to trimming and J lost 2 bases, with 10 bases between them. PCR was performed using 60 Vbeta and 13 Jbeta primers. Sequencing used immunoSEQ multiplex PCR; TCRdb keeps in-frame clones, though not all of them. This sample has fewer than 70,000 clones, with approximately 71% found just once. The receptor comes from a man aged 50 or older in good health and CMV-seronegative. This chain joins TRBV19 and TRBJ1-6, with no clear D. The sequenced sample consisted of PBMCs. The chain's CDR3 is CAASEAYNSPLHF. The CDR3 nucleotides read TGTGCCGCATCGGAGGCCTATAATTCACCCCTCCACTTT.